The 24 T cell receptor beta chains given below trace back to one sample, sequenced in a study of T cell clones after liver transplantation. Assay used: immunoSEQ multiplex PCR; TCRdb lists only in-frame clones, some missing. The data show approximately 72,000 clones, more than 90% seen once. The input for sequencing was CD4+ T cells from blood, taken before liver transplant. These receptors all stem from a human donor who received a liver transplant.

The rearrangement links TRBV4-2 to TRBJ1-3; TRBD1 is a possible D gene (6 bases). V lost 0 bases and J 4 bases, leaving 13 bases between the germline ends. CDR1 is LGHNA and CDR2 is YNFKEQ in the germline V gene. The CDR3 is 16 amino acids. The CDR3 sequence: CASSQEKQGSGNTIYF. The DNA for the CDR3 is TGTGCCAGCAGCCAAGAAAAACAGGGATCAGGAAACACCATATATTTT.

The gene calls are TRBV9 and TRBJ1-3, with 8 bases identical to TRBD1. Germline V gene lookup returns CDR1 SGDLS and CDR2 YYNGEE. The CDR3 totals 14 residues. V lost 2 bases to trimming and J lost 14 bases; unmatched junction nucleotides: 12. CDR3 sequence: CASSVSGTGRIVYF. The CDR3 DNA reads TGTGCCAGCAGCGTTTCGGGGACAGGTCGGATTGTATATTTT.

The rearrangement links TRBV19 to TRBJ1-5; D remains unclear. Germline V gene data show CDR1 as LNHDA and CDR2 as SQIVND (reference sequence). Trimming took 3 bases from V and 11 from J, leaving 17 bases between them. CDR3 length: 14 amino acids. CDR3 protein: CASSIRAAQTTQHF. CDR3 DNA sequence: TGTGCCAGTAGTATTCGGGCAGCCCAAACGACCCAGCATTTT.

The chain combines TRBV5-5 with TRBJ2-7, with D uncertain. This CDR3 contains 15 residues. The V gene's germline CDR1 is SGHKS and CDR2 YYEKEE (reference sequence). V was clipped by 1 base and J by 6 bases, with 17 bases between them. CDR3 sequence reads: CASSLSPFTLGEQYF. In nucleotides, the CDR3 is TGTGCCAGCAGCTTGAGTCCTTTCACTTTGGGCGAGCAGTACTTC.

This chain joins TRBV7-2 and TRBJ2-1; the match to TRBD2 covers 7 bases. Germline CDR1 reads SGHTA; CDR2 reads FQGNSA. The CDR3 contains 14 residues. Germline trimming cut 2 bases from V and 10 bases from J; bases unmatched to any gene: 8. CDR3 sequence: CASSLILSGSEQFF. The CDR3 bases are TGTGCCAGCAGCTTAATTCTTAGCGGGTCCGAGCAGTTCTTC. The whole variable domain, remainder taken from reference TRBV7-2 and TRBJ2-1, is GAGVSQSPSNKVTEKGKDVELRCDPISGHTALYWYRQSLGQGLEFLIYFQGNSAPDKSGLPSDRFSAERTGGSVSTLTIQRTQQEDSAVYLCASSLILSGSEQFFGPGTRLTVL.

The genes are TRBV30 and TRBJ1-2; TRBD1 matches at 7 bases. The trim removed 4 bases at V and 5 bases at J, leaving 4 bases unmatched. Germline V CDR1 and CDR2: GTSNPN, SVGIG (reference sequence). The CDR3 consists of 12 residues. The CDR3 here is CAWTGTVYGYTF. CDR3 nucleotide sequence: TGTGCCTGGACCGGGACAGTTTATGGCTACACCTTC.

The genes are TRBV5-5 and TRBJ1-1, with D possibly TRBD1 on 5 matching bases. CDR3 length equals 14 residues. Trimming removed 4 bases from V and 1 base from J, with 11 bases in between. Germline assignment: CDR1 SGHKS and CDR2 YYEKEE (reference sequence). The CDR3 protein is CASSMGPANTEAFF. DNA for the CDR3: TGTGCCAGCAGCATGGGGCCTGCGAACACTGAAGCTTTCTTT.

The gene calls are TRBV28 and TRBJ2-7; D call uncertain. V was shortened by 6 bases and J by 0 bases, with 9 bases between the two germline ends. The CDR3 is 13 residues long. Germline V lookup: CDR1 MDHEN, CDR2 SYDVKM. The CDR3 nucleotides read TGTGCCAGCAGCCGCCTTGGCTCCTACGAGCAGTACTTC. Translation: CASSRLGSYEQYF.

The V and J genes are TRBV11-2 and TRBJ1-5, with D tentatively TRBD1 (6 bases). V lost 5 bases and J 1 base, leaving 9 bases between the germline ends. Germline CDR1 reads SGHAT; CDR2 reads FQNNGV. This CDR3 has 14 amino acids. The CDR3 loop reads CASSATGSNQPQHF. The CDR3 DNA is TGTGCCAGCAGCGCCACAGGGAGCAATCAGCCCCAGCATTTT.

CDR3 sequence reads: CASRSEGTGATGELFF. The CDR3 region has the DNA TGTGCCAGCAGATCAGAGGGGACAGGGGCTACCGGGGAGCTGTTTTTT. The chain recombines TRBV7-9 with TRBJ2-2, with 10 bases identical to TRBD1. Germline values: CDR1 SEHNR, CDR2 FQNEAQ (reference sequence). V lost 6 bases and J lost 5; bases outside the gene matches: 9. The CDR3 extends over 16 amino acids.

This clone was picked up a small number of times. The V and J genes are TRBV7-2 and TRBJ1-1; D is uncertain. The CDR3 runs 14 residues. Germline V gene data show CDR1 as SGHTA and CDR2 as FQGNSA. Trimming stripped 1 base from V and 0 bases from J, with 6 bases between. The CDR3 reads CASSLVTLNTEAFF. The CDR3 DNA is TGTGCCAGCAGCTTAGTGACTTTGAACACTGAAGCTTTCTTT.

The chain couples TRBV9 to TRBJ2-7, with TRBD1 identical over 8 bases. Trimming removed 4 bases from V and 0 bases from J; junction bases left unmatched: 6. From germline, CDR1 is SGDLS and CDR2 YYNGEE. The CDR3 is made up of 15 amino acids. CDR3 loop: CASSLGTGISYEQYF. The CDR3 DNA is TGTGCCAGCAGCCTCGGGACAGGTATCTCCTACGAGCAGTACTTC.

The chain has TRBV14 and TRBJ2-7; D tentatively reads TRBD1 or TRBD2 (6 bases each). This CDR3 has 12 amino acids. Germline V gives CDR1 SGHDN, CDR2 FVKESK. V shed 1 base and J shed 12 bases, with 13 bases lying between them. Written as DNA, the CDR3 is TGTGCCAGCAGCCAAGGAGCCGGGGGCGGGTACTTC. It encodes CASSQGAGGGYF.

The chain employs TRBV11-3 and TRBJ2-1; perhaps TRBD2 as D (6 bases). Trimming pared 5 bases from V and 0 bases from J, leaving 11 bases between. This CDR3 region has 15 residues. Germline V gene lookup returns CDR1 SGHNT and CDR2 YENEEA. The CDR3 loop is CASSPRDSSYNEQFF. The CDR3 coding sequence is TGTGCCAGCAGCCCCCGGGACTCCTCCTACAATGAGCAGTTCTTC.

The chain has TRBV28 and TRBJ2-1; D unresolved. Trimming removed 2 bases at V and 4 bases at J, with 6 bases between. CDR3 length: 13 amino acids. CDR1 MDHEN and CDR2 SYDVKM come from the germline V gene. The DNA of the CDR3 is TGTGCCAGCAGTTTAGGCGGATACAATGAGCAGTTCTTC. Translating gives CASSLGGYNEQFF.

In its sample, this clone was seen once. The chain combines TRBV27 with TRBJ2-7, with D possibly matching TRBD1 (6 bases). V lost 5 bases, J lost 3 bases, and 20 bases lay in between. This CDR3 has 16 amino acids. Germline CDR1 reads MNHEY; CDR2 reads SMNVEV (reference sequence). This CDR3 is CASSILGGGSFYEQYF. CDR3 DNA: TGTGCCAGCAGTATCCTAGGGGGTGGTAGCTTCTACGAGCAGTACTTC.

This chain links TRBV10-3 with TRBJ2-3; 12 bases are a match to TRBD2. V lost 2 bases, J lost 2 bases, and 11 bases stayed unmatched. Germline CDR1 is ENHRY and CDR2 is SYGVKD. This CDR3 region has 19 residues. CDR3 coding DNA: TGTGCCATCAGTGAGACTTTACCCTCTAGCGGGAGGGCCACAGATACGCAGTATTTT. Its protein is CAISETLPSSGRATDTQYF.

V gene TRBV4-1 combines with J gene TRBJ2-3; D call uncertain. Trimming removed 2 bases from V and 0 bases from J, with 12 bases in between. This CDR3 is 16 amino acids long. CDR1 is MGHRA, CDR2 YSYEKL, per germline. CDR3 nucleotide sequence: TGCGCCAGCAGCCAAAGCTTACTGGGTAGCACAGATACGCAGTATTTT. It translates to CASSQSLLGSTDTQYF.

In nucleotides, the CDR3 is TGCAGCGCCCGGACCGACGGGAAATCGCCCCAGCATTTT. Its translation is CSARTDGKSPQHF. The V call is TRBV29-1, the J call TRBJ1-5; D not resolved. Germline V gives CDR1 SQVTM, CDR2 ANQGSEA. CDR3 length: 13 amino acids. V was shortened by 7 bases and J by 9 bases, with 19 bases between the two germline ends.

The J gene is TRBJ2-5, the V gene TRBV2, with D tentatively TRBD1 (6 bases). With 5 bases removed from V and 3 bases from J, the gap between germline ends came to 25 bases. Germline V gene lookup returns CDR1 SNHLY and CDR2 FYNNEI. The length of the CDR3 is 18 residues. The CDR3 loop is CASSYVFYRDTEEETQYF. CDR3 nucleotide sequence: TGTGCCAGCAGTTATGTCTTCTACCGGGACACCGAGGAAGAGACCCAGTACTTC.

The J gene is TRBJ1-5, the V gene TRBV28; no definite D call. Germline values: CDR1 MDHEN, CDR2 SYDVKM. Trimming took off 2 bases at V and 2 bases at J, with 7 bases between the two ends. The CDR3 is 14 amino acids. The chain's CDR3 is CASSLVTGNQPQHF. The CDR3 region has the DNA TGTGCCAGCAGTTTAGTCACAGGCAATCAGCCCCAGCATTTT.

This sequence joins TRBV5-6 and TRBJ1-1, with 8 bases that match TRBD1. The CDR3 loop spans 13 amino acids. V trimming: 3 bases; J trimming: 5 bases; junction bases outside the gene matches: 3. Germline CDR1 and CDR2: SGHDT and YYEEEE. CDR3 loop: CASSWTGRTEAFF. The CDR3 coding sequence is TGTGCCAGCAGCTGGACAGGGAGAACTGAAGCTTTCTTT.

This clone has only one observation. This chain joins TRBV7-2 and TRBJ2-6; D ambiguous. From germline, CDR1 is SGHTA and CDR2 FQGNSA. With 5 bases removed from V and 0 bases from J, the gap between germline ends came to 11 bases. This CDR3 spans 16 amino acids. CDR3 coding DNA: TGTGCCAGCAGCCTACGACATTCCTCTGGGGCCAACGTCCTGACTTTC. Encoded protein: CASSLRHSSGANVLTF.

The J gene is TRBJ2-5, the V gene TRBV9; the D gene is possibly TRBD2 (7 bases). V dropped 3 bases and J dropped 1 base, with 22 bases sitting between them. The CDR3 has 18 amino acids. The germline gives CDR1 SGDLS, CDR2 YYNGEE. Written as DNA, the CDR3 is TGTGCCAGCAGCGACGGAACCGACAGGAGGACTAGCCAAGAGACCCAGTACTTC. It codes for CASSDGTDRRTSQETQYF.